This section outlines one T cell receptor (beta chain) sequence together with its context. Its antigen is still unknown. The data are from a study of post-analysis software for immune sequencing data. Study information: Relapsing-remitting, secondary progressive and progressive-relapsing forms of multiple sclerosis all featured among disease courses. Study observations and caveats: Controls showed significantly higher normalized Chao1 diversity than did multiple sclerosis patients. Roughly five TRBV segments occurring more often in patients than controls included TRBV5-6, TRBV5-1 and TRBV20-1.

Sequencing libraries made from TCR beta cDNA carried unique molecular identifiers. TCRdb re-derived calls from the PCR reads in MiXCR, one entry per CDR3 protein. In the table there are a few hundred thousand distinct CDR3 sequences, 36% of which are singletons. In germline, CDR1 is ENHRY, CDR2 SYGVKD. Trimming stripped 2 bases from V and 2 bases from J, with 8 bases between. This CDR3 is 14 amino acids long. This sequence joins TRBV10-3 and TRBJ2-3; D is undetermined. This clonotype was obtained from a girl aged 10-17 years with multiple sclerosis. Sequencing used blood. The CDR3 nucleotides are TGTGCCATCAGTGAGAGAGCAGACACAGATACGCAGTATTTT. This encodes CAISERADTDTQYF.